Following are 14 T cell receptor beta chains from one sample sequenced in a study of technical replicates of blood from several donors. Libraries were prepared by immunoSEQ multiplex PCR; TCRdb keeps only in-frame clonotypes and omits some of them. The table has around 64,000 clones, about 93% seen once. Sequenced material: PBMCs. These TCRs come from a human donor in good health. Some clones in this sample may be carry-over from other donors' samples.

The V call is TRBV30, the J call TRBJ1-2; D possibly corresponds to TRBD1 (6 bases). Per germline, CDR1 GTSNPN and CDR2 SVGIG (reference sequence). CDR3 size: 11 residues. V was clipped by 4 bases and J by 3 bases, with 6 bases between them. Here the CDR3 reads CAWNRDYGYTF. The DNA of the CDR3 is TGTGCCTGGAACAGGGACTATGGCTACACCTTC. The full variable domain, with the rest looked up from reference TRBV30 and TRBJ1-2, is SQTIHQWPATLVQPVGSPLSLECTVEGTSNPNLYWYRQAAGRGLQLLFYSVGIGQISSEVPQNLSASRPQDRQFILSSKKLLLSDSGFYLCAWNRDYGYTFGSGTRLTVV.

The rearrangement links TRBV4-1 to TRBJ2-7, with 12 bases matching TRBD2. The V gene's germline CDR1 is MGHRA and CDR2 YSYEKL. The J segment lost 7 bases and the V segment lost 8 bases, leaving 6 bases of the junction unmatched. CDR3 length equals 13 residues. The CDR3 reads CASRRLAGEEQYF. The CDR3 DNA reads TGCGCCAGCCGGCGACTAGCGGGAGAAGAGCAGTACTTC.

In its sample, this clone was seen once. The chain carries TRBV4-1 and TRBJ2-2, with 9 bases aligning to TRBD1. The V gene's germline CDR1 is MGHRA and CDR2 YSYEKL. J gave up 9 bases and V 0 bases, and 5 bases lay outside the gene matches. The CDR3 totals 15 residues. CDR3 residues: CASSQDWDRVRELFF. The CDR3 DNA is TGCGCCAGCAGCCAAGATTGGGACAGGGTCAGGGAGCTGTTTTTT.

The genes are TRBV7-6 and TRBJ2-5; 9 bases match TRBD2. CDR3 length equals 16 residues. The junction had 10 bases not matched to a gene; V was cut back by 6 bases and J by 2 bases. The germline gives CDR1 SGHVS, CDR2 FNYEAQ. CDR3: CASRGPLRGGQETQYF. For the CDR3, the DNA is TGTGCCAGCAGAGGTCCGCTGCGGGGGGGACAAGAGACCCAGTACTTC.

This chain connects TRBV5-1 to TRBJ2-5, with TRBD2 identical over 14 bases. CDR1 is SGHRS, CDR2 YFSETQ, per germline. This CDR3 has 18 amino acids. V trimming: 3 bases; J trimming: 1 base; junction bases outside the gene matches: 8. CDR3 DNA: TGCGCCAGCAGCTGGGGGGGACTAGCGGGGGCCGCCCAAGAGACCCAGTACTTC. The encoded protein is CASSWGGLAGAAQETQYF.

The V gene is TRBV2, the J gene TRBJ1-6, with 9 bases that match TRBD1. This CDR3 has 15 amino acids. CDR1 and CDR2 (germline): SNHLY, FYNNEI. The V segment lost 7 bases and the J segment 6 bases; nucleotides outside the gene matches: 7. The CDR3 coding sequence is TGTGCCAGCAACAACCGGGACAGGGCTAATTCACCCCTCCACTTT. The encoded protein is CASNNRDRANSPLHF.

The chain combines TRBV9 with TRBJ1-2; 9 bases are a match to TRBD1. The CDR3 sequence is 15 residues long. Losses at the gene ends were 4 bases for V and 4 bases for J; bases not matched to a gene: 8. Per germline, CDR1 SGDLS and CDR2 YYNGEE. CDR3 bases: TGTGCCAGCAGCAGATTACAGGGGGCTGGCTATGGCTACACCTTC. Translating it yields CASSRLQGAGYGYTF.

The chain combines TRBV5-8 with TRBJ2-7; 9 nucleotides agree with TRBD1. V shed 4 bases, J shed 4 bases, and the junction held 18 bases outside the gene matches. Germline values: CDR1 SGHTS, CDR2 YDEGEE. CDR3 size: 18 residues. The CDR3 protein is CASSLGGQGTLGPYEQYF. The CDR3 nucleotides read TGTGCCAGCAGCCTAGGAGGACAGGGGACACTCGGACCTTACGAGCAGTACTTC. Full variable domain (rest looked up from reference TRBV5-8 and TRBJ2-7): EAGVTQSPTHLIKTRGQQATLRCSPISGHTSVYWYQQALGLGLQFLLWYDEGEERNRGNFPPRFSGRQFPNYSSELNVNALELEDSALYLCASSLGGQGTLGPYEQYFGPGTRLTVT.

The CDR3: CASSKVRGPRPGQDPHSPLHF. In DNA form, the CDR3 reads TGTGCCAGCAGCAAAGTAAGGGGGCCCAGGCCGGGACAAGATCCTCATTCACCCCTCCACTTT. The chain couples TRBV21-1 to TRBJ1-6; TRBD1 is taken as the D call from the table, unchecked against the DNA. TRBV21-1 is designated a pseudogene. The CDR3 extends over 21 amino acids.

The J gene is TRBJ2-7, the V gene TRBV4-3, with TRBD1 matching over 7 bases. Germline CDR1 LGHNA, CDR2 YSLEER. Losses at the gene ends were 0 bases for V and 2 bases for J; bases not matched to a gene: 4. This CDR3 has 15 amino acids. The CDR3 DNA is TGCGCCAGCAGCCAAGATTGGCAGGGGGCCTACGAGCAGTACTTC. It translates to CASSQDWQGAYEQYF.

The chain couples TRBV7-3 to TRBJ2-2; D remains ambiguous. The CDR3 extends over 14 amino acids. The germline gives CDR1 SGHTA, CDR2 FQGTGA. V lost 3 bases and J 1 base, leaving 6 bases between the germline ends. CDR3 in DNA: TGTGCCAGCAGCTTTCGAGGGAACACCGGGGAGCTGTTTTTT. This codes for CASSFRGNTGELFF.

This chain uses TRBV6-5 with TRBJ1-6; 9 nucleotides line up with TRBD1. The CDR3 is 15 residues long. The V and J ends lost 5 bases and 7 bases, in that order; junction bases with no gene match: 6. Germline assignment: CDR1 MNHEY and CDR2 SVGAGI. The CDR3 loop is CASSTGTGSNSPLHF. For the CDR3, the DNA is TGTGCCAGCAGTACGGGGACAGGGTCAAATTCACCCCTCCACTTT.

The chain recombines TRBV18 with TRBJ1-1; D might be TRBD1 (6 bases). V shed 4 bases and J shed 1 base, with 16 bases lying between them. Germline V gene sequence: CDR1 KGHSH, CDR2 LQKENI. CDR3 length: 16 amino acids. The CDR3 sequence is CASSLPRQAGNTEAFF. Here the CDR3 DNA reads TGTGCCAGCTCACTCCCTAGACAGGCTGGGAACACTGAAGCTTTCTTT.

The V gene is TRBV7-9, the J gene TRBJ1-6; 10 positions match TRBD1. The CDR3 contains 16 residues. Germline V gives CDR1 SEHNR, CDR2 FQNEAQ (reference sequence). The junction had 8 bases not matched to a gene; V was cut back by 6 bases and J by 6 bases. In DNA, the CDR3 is TGTGCCAGCAGGCGAACGGGACAGGGGATTAATTCACCCCTCCACTTT. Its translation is CASRRTGQGINSPLHF.